Shown below are 32 T cell receptor beta chains from a single sample sequenced in a study of cytomegalovirus exposure and HLA in healthy donors. The study ran its PCR with 60 Vbeta and 13 Jbeta primers. The repertoire was sequenced with immunoSEQ multiplex PCR; TCRdb's copy has only in-frame clones and lacks some. The table records over 75,000 clones, under 80% of them present only once. Sequenced sample: PBMCs. The origin of the receptors is a middle-aged man in good health and CMV-seropositive.

The chain links TRBV19 to TRBJ2-5; no clear D. The J call may be in error: the DNA end matches TRBJ2-7 better. Germline V lookup: CDR1 LNHDA, CDR2 SQIVND (reference sequence). The CDR3 covers 15 residues. This CDR3 reads CASSVQGTDLYEQYF. The DNA of the CDR3 is TGTGCCAGTTCAGTACAAGGAACAGATCTCTACGAGCAGTACTTC.

This clone occurred a few times. The genes are TRBV13 and TRBJ2-5; TRBD2 agrees at 13 bases. The germline CDR1 and CDR2 sequences are PRHDT and FYEKMQ (reference sequence). Trimming removed 0 bases from V and 11 bases from J; junction bases left unmatched: 6. CDR3 length equals 15 residues. The CDR3 region is CASSLGLAGGLEQYF. CDR3 bases: TGTGCCAGCAGCTTAGGACTAGCGGGAGGGTTGGAGCAGTACTTC.

The gene calls are TRBV10-3 and TRBJ1-1; 9 bases are a match to TRBD1. The CDR3 is made up of 14 amino acids. Germline V lookup: CDR1 ENHRY, CDR2 SYGVKD. V was clipped by 5 bases and J by 4 bases; unmatched bases: 5. The CDR3 loop reads CAISKKDRGTEAFF. DNA for the CDR3: TGTGCCATCAGTAAAAAGGACAGGGGCACTGAAGCTTTCTTT.

The chain combines TRBV5-4 with TRBJ2-7; TRBD2 might be the D (6 bases). The V end lost 1 base, the J end lost 5 bases, and 16 bases lay between the germline ends. Germline lookup yields CDR1 SGHNT and CDR2 YYREEE (reference sequence). The CDR3 is 15 residues long. The CDR3 loop is CASSLSGSRHHEQYF. DNA of the CDR3: TGTGCCAGCAGCTTGTCCGGGAGCCGTCACCACGAGCAGTACTTC.

This clone appeared a single time. The chain joins TRBV2 to TRBJ2-5, with TRBD1 as a possible D gene (6 bases). This CDR3 comprises 14 residues. The germline V gene has CDR1 SNHLY and CDR2 FYNNEI. Trimming took off 6 bases at V and 4 bases at J, with 15 bases between the two ends. CDR3 sequence reads: CASSGVRGRETQYF. The CDR3 nucleotides read TGTGCCAGCAGCGGCGTGAGGGGGAGAGAGACCCAGTACTTC.

The chain employs TRBV5-6 and TRBJ2-1; D is possibly TRBD1 (5 bases). Germline V gene lookup returns CDR1 SGHDT and CDR2 YYEEEE. This CDR3 has 15 amino acids. V was shortened by 3 bases and J by 2 bases, with 12 bases between the two germline ends. The CDR3 here is CASSSGSRAYNEQFF. The CDR3 bases are TGTGCCAGCAGCTCCGGGTCCAGGGCCTACAATGAGCAGTTCTTC. The full variable domain, rest sourced from reference TRBV5-6 and TRBJ2-1, is DAGVTQSPTHLIKTRGQQVTLRCSPKSGHDTVSWYQQALGQGPQFIFQYYEEEERQRGNFPDRFSGHQFPNYSSELNVNALLLGDSALYLCASSSGSRAYNEQFFGPGTRLTVL.

The chain uses TRBV10-1 and TRBJ2-3, with 11 bases matching TRBD1. The ends lost 4 bases at V and 6 bases at J; junction bases unmatched: 6. This CDR3 spans 15 amino acids. Germline lookup yields CDR1 WNHNN and CDR2 SYGVQD (reference sequence). The CDR3 DNA follows: TGCGCCAGCAGTGGGACAGGGGGCACAAGGGATACGCAGTATTTT. Residues: CASSGTGGTRDTQYF.

The chain is built from TRBV23-1 and TRBJ1-1; D is ambiguous. TRBV23-1 is an ORF, with its function uncertain. The CDR3 has 19 residues. V was pared by 2 bases and J by 1 base, with 23 bases between. The CDR3 here is CASSQNSFITYEWNTEAFF. In nucleotides, the CDR3 is TGCGCCAGCAGTCAAAATTCCTTTATCACCTATGAATGGAACACTGAAGCTTTCTTT.

The chain is built from TRBV7-2 and TRBJ1-2; 7 nucleotides line up with TRBD1. Germline V gene sequence: CDR1 SGHTA, CDR2 FQGNSA. Losses at the gene ends were 3 bases for V and 2 bases for J; bases not matched to a gene: 3. The CDR3 is 14 residues long. CDR3 nucleotide sequence: TGTGCCAGCAGCTTCTCGACAGGGAACTATGGCTACACCTTC. It is translated as CASSFSTGNYGYTF.

CDR3 coding DNA: TGTGCCAGCAGTTTCCCAGGGGAGCCTAGCAGACTCCCTAGCACAGATACGCAGTATTTT. Its translation: CASSFPGEPSRLPSTDTQYF. The V call is TRBV28, the J call TRBJ2-3, with D maybe TRBD1 (6 bases). Germline-derived CDR1 and CDR2 are MDHEN and SYDVKM. There are 20 residues in the CDR3. Deletions cut 3 bases from V and 0 bases from J, with 25 bases between.

The chain recombines TRBV4-2 with TRBJ2-3, with TRBD2 matching over 7 bases. Trimming at V came to 1 base and at J to 2 bases, leaving 6 bases not matched to a gene. The germline gives CDR1 LGHNA, CDR2 YNFKEQ. The CDR3 has 16 amino acids. The CDR3 here is CASSQVLAVLTDTQYF. The CDR3 nucleotides are TGTGCCAGCAGCCAAGTTCTAGCGGTACTCACAGATACGCAGTATTTT.

This clone was observed a few times. This chain links TRBV27 with TRBJ2-1; TRBD2 agrees at 8 bases. V was pared by 5 bases and J by 1 base, with 4 bases of the junction left unmatched. Germline CDR1 is MNHEY and CDR2 is SMNVEV (reference sequence). The CDR3 spans 15 residues. The CDR3 bases are TGTGCCAGCAGTCAGTCGGGAGGGTCCTACAATGAGCAGTTCTTC. Translated: CASSQSGGSYNEQFF.

In DNA, the CDR3 is TGTGCCGAGGGGACTAGCGGCACCGGGGAGCTGTTTTTT. It translates to CAEGTSGTGELFF. The genes are TRBV28 and TRBJ2-2; 11 positions agree with TRBD2. The V and J ends lost 11 bases and 4 bases, in that order; junction bases with no gene match: 3. This CDR3 region has 13 residues. Germline CDR1 reads MDHEN; CDR2 reads SYDVKM.

The V and J genes are TRBV23-1 and TRBJ2-5, with 7 bases matching TRBD2. TRBV23-1 is assigned to the ORF class and has an uncertain function. Trimming at V came to 4 bases and at J to 4 bases, leaving 12 bases not matched to a gene. The length of the CDR3 is 16 residues. The DNA of the CDR3 is TGCGCCAGCAGTCCCACCCGACGGAGGGAGGGAGAGACCCAGTACTTC. This gives the protein CASSPTRRREGETQYF.

The chain links TRBV5-1 to TRBJ1-6, with D unresolved. With 0 bases removed from V and 13 bases from J, the gap between germline ends came to 11 bases. The CDR3 is made up of 13 amino acids. Germline V gene data show CDR1 as SGHRS and CDR2 as YFSETQ. CDR3 in amino acids: CASSLVPGNPLHF. The CDR3 nucleotides are TGCGCCAGCAGCTTGGTACCAGGCAACCCCCTCCACTTT.

This rearrangement joins TRBV4-1 to TRBJ2-5; 8 bases match TRBD1. The V and J ends lost 7 bases and 2 bases, in that order; junction bases with no gene match: 18. The CDR3 is 18 residues long. CDR1 MGHRA and CDR2 YSYEKL come from the germline V gene. CDR3 sequence reads: CASNRKMPWTGWQETQYF. As DNA, the CDR3 is TGCGCCAGCAACAGAAAGATGCCCTGGACAGGGTGGCAAGAGACCCAGTACTTC.

The chain couples TRBV4-2 to TRBJ2-6; TRBD1 is a possible D gene (5 bases). The CDR3 runs 17 residues. Germline V gives CDR1 LGHNA, CDR2 YNFKEQ. V was shortened by 0 bases and J by 0 bases, with 9 bases between the two germline ends. The CDR3 protein is CASSQEGPLSGANVLTF. The CDR3 DNA follows: TGTGCCAGCAGCCAAGAGGGGCCCCTCTCTGGGGCCAACGTCCTGACTTTC.

V and J are TRBV5-4 and TRBJ1-1; 10 nucleotides match TRBD1. Germline lookup yields CDR1 SGHNT and CDR2 YYREEE (reference sequence). Unmatched junction bases numbered 5, after V lost 2 bases and J lost 10 bases. The length of the CDR3 is 13 residues. CDR3 loop: CASSLNRDRGAFF. The CDR3, as DNA: TGTGCCAGCAGCTTAAACCGGGACAGGGGAGCTTTCTTT.

The chain couples TRBV28 to TRBJ2-7; D gene ambiguous. Germline V CDR1 and CDR2: MDHEN, SYDVKM. The CDR3 consists of 12 residues. Trimming left V 6 bases short and J 4 bases short, with 10 bases between. CDR3 nucleotides: TGTGCCAGCAGACAACAGAGATACGAGCAGTACTTC. This codes for CASRQQRYEQYF.

Only a few counts were recorded for this clone. This rearrangement joins TRBV7-8 to TRBJ2-1; D might be TRBD2 (6 bases). Germline V gives CDR1 SGHVS, CDR2 FQNEAQ. V dropped 4 bases and J dropped 8 bases, with 15 bases sitting between them. This CDR3 contains 14 residues. The DNA of the CDR3 is TGTGCCAGCAGCTCGGGACTCCCGGCGGATGAGCAGTTCTTC. Translated: CASSSGLPADEQFF.

The chain recombines TRBV7-2 with TRBJ2-4, with TRBD2 identical over 7 bases. The CDR3 covers 14 residues. J gave up 15 bases and V 1 base, and 12 bases lay outside the gene matches. In germline, CDR1 is SGHTA, CDR2 FQGNSA. The CDR3: CASSLESGGPKWYF. Here the CDR3 DNA reads TGTGCCAGCAGCTTAGAGTCGGGAGGCCCCAAGTGGTACTTC.

The J gene is TRBJ1-6, the V gene TRBV2; TRBD1 matches 9 bases. This CDR3 is 13 amino acids long. The J segment lost 8 bases and the V segment lost 8 bases, leaving 4 bases of the junction unmatched. Germline CDR1 and CDR2: SNHLY and FYNNEI. The CDR3: CASGRDRDSPLHF. The CDR3 bases are TGTGCCAGCGGGCGGGACAGGGATTCACCCCTCCACTTT.

V is TRBV2 and J is TRBJ1-1, with 11 bases matching TRBD1. The CDR3 length is 15 residues. Trimming cost V 5 bases and J 1 base; bases outside gene matches: 3. Germline V gene lookup returns CDR1 SNHLY and CDR2 FYNNEI. This chain's CDR3 is CASSRDRGTNTEAFF. In DNA form, the CDR3 reads TGTGCCAGCAGTCGGGACAGGGGGACGAACACTGAAGCTTTCTTT.

This rearrangement joins TRBV27 to TRBJ2-7, with 9 positions matching TRBD1. The junction had 10 bases not matched to a gene; V was cut back by 4 bases and J by 6 bases. This CDR3 contains 15 residues. CDR1 and CDR2 from the germline V gene are MNHEY and SMNVEV (reference sequence). Here the CDR3 reads CASSSYRDRAGEQYF. CDR3 sequence (DNA): TGTGCCAGCAGTTCTTACCGGGACAGGGCGGGCGAGCAGTACTTC.

The count of this clone is one. The CDR3 DNA reads TGTGCCAGCAGCTTAACGGAGGGCACAGATACGCAGTATTTT. Its translation is CASSLTEGTDTQYF. The rearrangement joins TRBV7-3 to TRBJ2-3; perhaps TRBD2 as D (5 bases). Germline V gene lookup returns CDR1 SGHTA and CDR2 FQGTGA. The CDR3 consists of 14 residues. V was clipped by 0 bases and J by 1 base, with 5 bases between them.

J is TRBJ2-3 and V is TRBV5-1; 8 bases match TRBD2. V lost 0 bases, J lost 3 bases, and 9 bases stayed unmatched. Per the germline V gene, CDR1 is SGHRS and CDR2 is YFSETQ. The CDR3 loop spans 17 amino acids. The CDR3 reads CASSLAKGGGRTDTQYF. In DNA, the CDR3 is TGCGCCAGCAGCTTGGCGAAAGGCGGGGGGAGGACAGATACGCAGTATTTT. The variable domain in full, with the rest retrieved from reference TRBV5-1 and TRBJ2-3, is KAGVTQTPRYLIKTRGQQVTLSCSPISGHRSVSWYQQTPGQGLQFLFEYFSETQRNKGNFPGRFSGRQFSNSRSEMNVSTLELGDSALYLCASSLAKGGGRTDTQYFGPGTRLTVL.

The rearrangement links TRBV5-4 to TRBJ2-1; 9 nucleotides align to TRBD2. From germline, CDR1 is SGHNT and CDR2 YYREEE (reference sequence). Trimming took 0 bases from V and 6 from J; bases not matched to a gene: 4. This CDR3 has 15 amino acids. The CDR3 is CASSLELAGLNEQFF. Written as DNA, the CDR3 is TGTGCCAGCAGCTTGGAACTAGCGGGCCTCAATGAGCAGTTCTTC.

In this sample, this clone turned up once. V and J are TRBV6-1 and TRBJ1-1, with D possibly TRBD1 on 6 matching bases. Germline V gene data show CDR1 as MNHNS and CDR2 as SASEGT. CDR3 length: 13 amino acids. V shed 6 bases and J shed 8 bases, with 16 bases lying between them. CDR3 sequence (DNA): TGTGCCAGCAGACCGCAGGGGACAAGCGAAGCTTTCTTT. It translates to CASRPQGTSEAFF.

This clone was counted a single time. Its ends do not fully match the called genes, so a read error is possible. The gene calls are TRBV7-9 and TRBJ1-3; 7 bases line up with TRBD1. Germline CDR1 and CDR2: SEHNR and FQNEAQ (reference sequence). The CDR3 extends over 18 amino acids. CDR3 in amino acids: CSSSFLFGTASSGNTIYF. In DNA, the CDR3 is TGTTCCAGCAGCTTCTTATTTGGGACAGCGAGCTCTGGAAACACCATATATTTT.

The V gene is TRBV5-1, the J gene TRBJ2-3; 12 bases are a match to TRBD2. CDR3 size: 18 residues. Unmatched junction bases numbered 5, after V lost 0 bases and J lost 0 bases. Germline CDR1 SGHRS, CDR2 YFSETQ. This CDR3 reads CASSLVLAGGASTDTQYF. The CDR3 coding sequence is TGCGCCAGCAGCTTGGTACTAGCGGGGGGTGCCAGCACAGATACGCAGTATTTT.

This clone has only one observation. The gene calls are TRBV10-3 and TRBJ1-3; a possible D gene is TRBD1 (6 bases). The germline V and J ends were trimmed by 4 bases and 2 bases, with 12 bases remaining between them. Germline CDR1 and CDR2: ENHRY and SYGVKD. This CDR3 has 15 residues. CDR3: CAISGQDRPGNTIYF. CDR3 coding DNA: TGTGCCATCAGTGGACAGGATCGCCCTGGAAACACCATATATTTT.

This clone was recorded once. The chain employs TRBV18 and TRBJ1-1; 7 bases align to TRBD1. Germline CDR1 and CDR2: KGHSH and LQKENI. The length of the CDR3 is 14 residues. V lost 4 bases and J lost 5; bases outside the gene matches: 7. The CDR3 loop is CASSLYRGVTEAFF. Written as DNA, the CDR3 is TGTGCCAGCTCACTCTACAGGGGCGTAACTGAAGCTTTCTTT.